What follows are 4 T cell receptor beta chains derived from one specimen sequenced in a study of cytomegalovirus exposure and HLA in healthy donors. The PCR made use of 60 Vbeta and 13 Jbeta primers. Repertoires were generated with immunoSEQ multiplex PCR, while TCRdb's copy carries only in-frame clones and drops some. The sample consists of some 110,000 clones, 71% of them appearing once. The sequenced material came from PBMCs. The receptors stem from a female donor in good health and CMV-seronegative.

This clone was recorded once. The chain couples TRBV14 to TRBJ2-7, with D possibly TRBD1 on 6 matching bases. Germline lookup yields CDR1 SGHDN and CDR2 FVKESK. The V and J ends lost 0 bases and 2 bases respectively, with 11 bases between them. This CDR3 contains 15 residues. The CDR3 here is CASSQDGRTAYEQYF. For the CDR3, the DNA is TGTGCCAGCAGCCAAGATGGCAGGACAGCCTACGAGCAGTACTTC.

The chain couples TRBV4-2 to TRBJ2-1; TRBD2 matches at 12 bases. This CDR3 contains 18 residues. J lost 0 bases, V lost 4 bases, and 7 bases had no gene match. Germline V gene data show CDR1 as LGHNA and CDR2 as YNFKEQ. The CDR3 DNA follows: TGTGCCAGCAGCCGGGGACTAGCGGGTACCAGCTCCTACAATGAGCAGTTCTTC. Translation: CASSRGLAGTSSYNEQFF.

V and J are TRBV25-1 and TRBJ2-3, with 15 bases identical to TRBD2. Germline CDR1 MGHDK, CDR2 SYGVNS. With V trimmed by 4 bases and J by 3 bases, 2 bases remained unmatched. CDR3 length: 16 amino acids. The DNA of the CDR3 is TGTGCCAGCAGTGGTGGGACTAGCGGGAGGACAGATACGCAGTATTTT. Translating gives CASSGGTSGRTDTQYF.

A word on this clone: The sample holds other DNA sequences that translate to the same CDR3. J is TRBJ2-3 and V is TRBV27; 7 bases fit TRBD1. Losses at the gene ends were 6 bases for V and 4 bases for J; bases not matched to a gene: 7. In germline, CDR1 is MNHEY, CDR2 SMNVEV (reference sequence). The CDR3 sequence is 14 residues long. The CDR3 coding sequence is TGTGCCAGCAGGTACAGGGGAGTGCCAGATACGCAGTATTTT. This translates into CASRYRGVPDTQYF.